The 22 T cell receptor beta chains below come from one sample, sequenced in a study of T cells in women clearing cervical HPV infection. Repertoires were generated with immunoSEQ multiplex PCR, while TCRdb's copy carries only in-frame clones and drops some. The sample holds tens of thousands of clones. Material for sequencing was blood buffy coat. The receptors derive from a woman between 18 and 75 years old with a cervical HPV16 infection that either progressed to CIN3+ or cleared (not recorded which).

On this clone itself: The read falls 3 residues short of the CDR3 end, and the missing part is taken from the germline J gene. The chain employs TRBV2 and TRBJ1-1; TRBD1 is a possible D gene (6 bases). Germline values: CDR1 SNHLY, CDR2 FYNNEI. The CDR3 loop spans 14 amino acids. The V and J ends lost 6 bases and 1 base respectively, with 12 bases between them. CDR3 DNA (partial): TGTGCCAGCAGGGAGGGGGGGTGGAACACTGAA. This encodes CASREGGWNTE. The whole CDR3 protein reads CASREGGWNTEAFF.

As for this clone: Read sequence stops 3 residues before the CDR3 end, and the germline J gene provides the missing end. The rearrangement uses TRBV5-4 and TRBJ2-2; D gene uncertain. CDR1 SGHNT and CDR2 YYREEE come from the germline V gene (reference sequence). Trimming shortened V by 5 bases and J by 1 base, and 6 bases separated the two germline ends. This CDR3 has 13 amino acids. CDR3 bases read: TGTGCCAGCAGAATCCTGAACACCGGGGAG. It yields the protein CASRILNTGE. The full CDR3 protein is CASRILNTGELFF.

The DNA read from the CDR3 is TGCGCCAGCAGCCAAGCTAGCTCGGCGGCATACAATGAG. Protein sequence: CASSQASSAAYNE. The CDR3 reads in full as CASSQASSAAYNEQFF. The rearrangement links TRBV4-1 to TRBJ2-1; a weak D match, TRBD2 (5 bases). The sequenced fragment ends 3 residues before the CDR3 boundary, so the rest is inferred from the germline J gene. Trimming stripped 1 base from V and 4 bases from J, with 14 bases between. This CDR3 has 16 residues. Germline assignment: CDR1 MGHRA and CDR2 YSYEKL.

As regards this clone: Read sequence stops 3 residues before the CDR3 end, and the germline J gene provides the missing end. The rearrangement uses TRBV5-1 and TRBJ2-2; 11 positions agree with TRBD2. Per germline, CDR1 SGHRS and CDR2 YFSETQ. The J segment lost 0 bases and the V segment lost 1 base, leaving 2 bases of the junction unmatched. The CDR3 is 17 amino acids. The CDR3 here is CASSLLAGGPNTGELFF. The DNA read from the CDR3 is TGCGCCAGCAGCTTGCTAGCGGGGGGCCCGAACACCGGGGAG.

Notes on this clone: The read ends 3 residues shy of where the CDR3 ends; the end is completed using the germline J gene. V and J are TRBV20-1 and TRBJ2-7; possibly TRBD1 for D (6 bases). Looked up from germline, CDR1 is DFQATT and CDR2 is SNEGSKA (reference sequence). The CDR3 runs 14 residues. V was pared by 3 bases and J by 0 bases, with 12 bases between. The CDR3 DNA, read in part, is TGCAGTGCTAGTGGGGGCTCCTTCTCCTACGAG. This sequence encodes CSASGGSFSYE. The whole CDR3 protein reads CSASGGSFSYEQYF.

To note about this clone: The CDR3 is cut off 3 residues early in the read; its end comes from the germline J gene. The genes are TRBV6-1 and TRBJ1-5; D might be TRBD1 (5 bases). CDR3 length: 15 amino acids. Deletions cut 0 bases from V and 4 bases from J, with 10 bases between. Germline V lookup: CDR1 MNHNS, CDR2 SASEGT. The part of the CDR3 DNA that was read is TGTGCCAGCAGTGAAGCCGCGGGGGGGAATCAGCCC. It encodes CASSEAAGGNQP. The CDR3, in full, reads CASSEAAGGNQPQHF.

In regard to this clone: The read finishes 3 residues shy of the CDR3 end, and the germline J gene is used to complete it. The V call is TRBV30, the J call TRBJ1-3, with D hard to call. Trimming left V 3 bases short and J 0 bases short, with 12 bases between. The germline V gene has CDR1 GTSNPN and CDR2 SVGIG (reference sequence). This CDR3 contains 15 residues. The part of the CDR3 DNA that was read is TGTGCCTGGAGCGCACAGCGGGGCTCTGGAAACACC. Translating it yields CAWSAQRGSGNT. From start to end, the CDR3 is CAWSAQRGSGNTIYF.

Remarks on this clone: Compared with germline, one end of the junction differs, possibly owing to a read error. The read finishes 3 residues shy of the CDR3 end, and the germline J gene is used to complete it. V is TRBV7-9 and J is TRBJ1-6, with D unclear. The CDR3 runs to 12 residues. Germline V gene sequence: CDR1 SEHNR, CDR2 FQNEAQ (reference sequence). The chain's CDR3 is CSSSSPGSPLHF. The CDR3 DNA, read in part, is TGTTCCAGCAGCTCCCCCGGTTCACCC.

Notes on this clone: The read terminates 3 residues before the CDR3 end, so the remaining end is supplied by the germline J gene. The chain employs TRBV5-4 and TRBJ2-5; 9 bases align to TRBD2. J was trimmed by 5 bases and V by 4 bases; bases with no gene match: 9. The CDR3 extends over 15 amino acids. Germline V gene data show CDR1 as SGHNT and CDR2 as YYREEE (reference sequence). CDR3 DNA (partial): TGTGCCAGCAGCCTCCGGGCGGGGGGGCATGAGACC. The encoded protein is CASSLRAGGHET. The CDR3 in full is CASSLRAGGHETQYF.

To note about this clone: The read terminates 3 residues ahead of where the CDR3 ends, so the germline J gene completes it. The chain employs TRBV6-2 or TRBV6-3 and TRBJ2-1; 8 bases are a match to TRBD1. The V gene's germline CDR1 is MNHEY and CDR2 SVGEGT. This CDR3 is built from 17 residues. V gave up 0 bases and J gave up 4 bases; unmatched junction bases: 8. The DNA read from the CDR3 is TGTGCCAGCAGTTACTCACCCCCGACAGGGGTATACAATGAG. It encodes CASSYSPPTGVYNE. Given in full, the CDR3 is CASSYSPPTGVYNEQFF.

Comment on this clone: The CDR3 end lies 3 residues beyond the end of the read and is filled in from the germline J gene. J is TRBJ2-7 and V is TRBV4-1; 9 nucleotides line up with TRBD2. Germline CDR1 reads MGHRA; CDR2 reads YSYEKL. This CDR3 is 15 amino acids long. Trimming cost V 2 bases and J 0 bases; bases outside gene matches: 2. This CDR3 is CASSQSGGSSYEQYF. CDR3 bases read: TGCGCCAGCAGCCAAAGCGGGGGGAGCTCCTACGAG.

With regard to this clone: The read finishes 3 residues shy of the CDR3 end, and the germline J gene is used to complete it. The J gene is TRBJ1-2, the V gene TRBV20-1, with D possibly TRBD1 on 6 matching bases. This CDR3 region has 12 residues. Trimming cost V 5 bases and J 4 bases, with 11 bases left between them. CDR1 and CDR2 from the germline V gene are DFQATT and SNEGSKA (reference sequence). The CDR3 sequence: CSAADRFYGYTF. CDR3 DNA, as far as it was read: TGCAGTGCTGCTGACAGGTTCTATGGC.

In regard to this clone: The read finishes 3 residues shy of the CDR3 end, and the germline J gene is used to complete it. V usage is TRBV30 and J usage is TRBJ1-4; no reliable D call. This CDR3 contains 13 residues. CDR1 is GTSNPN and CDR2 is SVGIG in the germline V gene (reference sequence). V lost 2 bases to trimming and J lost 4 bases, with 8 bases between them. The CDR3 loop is CAWSKTGNEKLFF. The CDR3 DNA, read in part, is TGTGCCTGGAGTAAGACGGGTAATGAAAAA.

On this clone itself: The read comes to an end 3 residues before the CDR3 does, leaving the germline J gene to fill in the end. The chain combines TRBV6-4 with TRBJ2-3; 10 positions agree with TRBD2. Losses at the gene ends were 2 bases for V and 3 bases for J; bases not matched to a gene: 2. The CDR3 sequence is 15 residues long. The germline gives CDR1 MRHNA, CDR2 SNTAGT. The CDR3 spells CASSDSGGATDTQYF. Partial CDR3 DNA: TGTGCCAGCAGTGACAGCGGGGGGGCTACAGATACG.

CDR3 in amino acids: CASSLGPTKETQYF. CDR3 bases read: TGCGCCAGCAGCCTGGGACCGACAAAAGAGACC. The chain uses TRBV5-1 and TRBJ2-5; tentatively, D is TRBD1 or TRBD2 (5 bases each). The sequenced fragment ends 3 residues before the CDR3 boundary, so the rest is inferred from the germline J gene. The CDR3 length is 14 residues. Germline V lookup: CDR1 SGHRS, CDR2 YFSETQ. V shed 4 bases and J shed 3 bases, with 13 bases lying between them.

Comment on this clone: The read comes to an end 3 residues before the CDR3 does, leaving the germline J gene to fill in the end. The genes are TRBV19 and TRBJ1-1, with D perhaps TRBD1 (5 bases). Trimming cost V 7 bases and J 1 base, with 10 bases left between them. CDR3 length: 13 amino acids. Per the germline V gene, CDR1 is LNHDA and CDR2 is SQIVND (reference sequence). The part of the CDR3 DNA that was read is TGTGCCAGTATCCTTCAGGGGAACACTGAA. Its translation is CASILQGNTE. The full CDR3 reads CASILQGNTEAFF.

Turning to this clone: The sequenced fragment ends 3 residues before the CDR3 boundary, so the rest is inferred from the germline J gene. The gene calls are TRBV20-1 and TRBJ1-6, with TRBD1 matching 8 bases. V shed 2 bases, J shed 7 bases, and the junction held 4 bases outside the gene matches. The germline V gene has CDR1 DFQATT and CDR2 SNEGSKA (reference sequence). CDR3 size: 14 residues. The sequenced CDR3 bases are TGCAGTGCTAGACTCGACAGGGGAAATTCACCC. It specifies CSARLDRGNSP. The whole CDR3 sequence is CSARLDRGNSPLHF.

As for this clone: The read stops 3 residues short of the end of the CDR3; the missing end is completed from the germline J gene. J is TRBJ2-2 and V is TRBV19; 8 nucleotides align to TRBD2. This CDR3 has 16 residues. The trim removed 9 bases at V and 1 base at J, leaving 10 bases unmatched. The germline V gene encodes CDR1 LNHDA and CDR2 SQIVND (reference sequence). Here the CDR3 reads CASNPVGGGNTGELFF. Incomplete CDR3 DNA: TGTGCCAGCAACCCCGTCGGGGGGGGGAACACCGGGGAG.

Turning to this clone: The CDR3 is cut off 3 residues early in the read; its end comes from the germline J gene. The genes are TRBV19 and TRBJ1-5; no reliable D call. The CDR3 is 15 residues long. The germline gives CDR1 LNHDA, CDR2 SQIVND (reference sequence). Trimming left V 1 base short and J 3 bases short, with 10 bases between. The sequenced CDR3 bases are TGTGCCAGTAGTATAGGCGGTATCGACAATCAGCCC. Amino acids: CASSIGGIDNQP. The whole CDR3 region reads CASSIGGIDNQPQHF.

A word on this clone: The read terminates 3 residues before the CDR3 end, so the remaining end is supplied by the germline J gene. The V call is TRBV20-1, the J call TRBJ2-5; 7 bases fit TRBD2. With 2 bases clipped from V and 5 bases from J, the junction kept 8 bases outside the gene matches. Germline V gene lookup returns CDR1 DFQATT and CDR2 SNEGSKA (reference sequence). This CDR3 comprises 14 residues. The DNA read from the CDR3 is TGCAGTGCTAGACAAAATCTAGCGGAGGAGACC. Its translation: CSARQNLAEET. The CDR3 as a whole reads CSARQNLAEETQYF.

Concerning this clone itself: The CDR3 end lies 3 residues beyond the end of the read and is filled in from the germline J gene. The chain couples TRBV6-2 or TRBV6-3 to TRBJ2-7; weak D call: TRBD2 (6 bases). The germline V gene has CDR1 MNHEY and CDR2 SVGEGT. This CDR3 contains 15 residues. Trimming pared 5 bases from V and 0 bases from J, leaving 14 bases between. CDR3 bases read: TGTGCCAGCAGTCGAACTGGGACTTCCTCCTACGAG. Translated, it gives CASSRTGTSSYE. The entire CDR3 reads CASSRTGTSSYEQYF.

CDR3 sequence: CASSPSAFSYNEQFF. The sequenced part of the CDR3 DNA is TGTGCCAGCTCACCCAGCGCCTTCTCCTACAATGAG. The V and J genes are TRBV18 and TRBJ2-1; no reliable D call. The read falls 3 residues short of the CDR3 end, and the missing part is taken from the germline J gene. Trimming removed 3 bases at V and 0 bases at J, with 9 bases between. CDR3 size: 15 residues. Germline V gene data show CDR1 as KGHSH and CDR2 as LQKENI.